The 29 T cell receptor beta chains below come from one sample, sequenced in a study of T cells after yellow fever vaccination. TCRdb re-analysed the 5' RACE reads in MiXCR, keeping a single row per CDR3 protein. Among hundreds of thousands of distinct CDR3 sequences, roughly 3.5% were seen once, and the ten largest hold around 20%. Sequenced material: PBMCs, taken on the day of the yellow fever booster vaccination. The receptors derive from a young man who received the YFV17D yellow fever vaccine.

The rearrangement links TRBV15 to TRBJ2-1; D not resolved. The CDR3 length is 12 residues. Trimming pared 0 bases from V and 7 bases from J, leaving 4 bases between. The germline gives CDR1 LNHNV, CDR2 YYDKDF (reference sequence). The CDR3 sequence is CATSRERNEQFF. CDR3 DNA sequence: TGTGCCACCAGCAGAGAGCGGAATGAGCAGTTCTTC.

This clonotype was observed at least ten times. The V call is TRBV20-1, the J call TRBJ2-1, with 11 bases fitting TRBD2. This CDR3 region has 14 residues. With V trimmed by 6 bases and J by 7 bases, 8 bases remained unmatched. The germline gives CDR1 DFQATT, CDR2 SNEGSKA (reference sequence). The CDR3 nucleotides are TGCAGTGCAGGGACTAGCGGCGTTTTTAATGAGCAGTTCTTC. Translated, it gives CSAGTSGVFNEQFF.

This clonotype was counted ten times or more. The chain uses TRBV7-2 and TRBJ1-5; no firm D call. Germline V gene data show CDR1 as SGHTA and CDR2 as FQGNSA. This CDR3 is built from 10 residues. The V end lost 2 bases, the J end lost 11 bases, and 4 bases lay between the germline ends. The CDR3 DNA is TGTGCCAGCAGCTTATTGTCCCAGCATTTT. Its translation: CASSLLSQHF.

This clonotype has ten or more counts. The chain combines TRBV27 with TRBJ1-4, with D possibly being TRBD1 (5 bases). CDR1 is MNHEY and CDR2 is SMNVEV in the germline V gene (reference sequence). Trimming cost V 2 bases and J 4 bases, with 8 bases left between them. The CDR3 extends over 14 amino acids. CDR3 nucleotide sequence: TGTGCCAGCAGTTTACAGGGACGTAATGAAAAACTGTTTTTT. Residues: CASSLQGRNEKLFF.

Ten or more counts support this clonotype. The rearrangement links TRBV30 to TRBJ2-7; either TRBD1 or TRBD2 may fit D (5 bases each). CDR1 and CDR2 from the germline V gene are GTSNPN and SVGIG (reference sequence). This CDR3 spans 17 amino acids. Deletions cut 2 bases from V and 2 bases from J, with 22 bases between. Written as DNA, the CDR3 is TGTGCCTGGAGTCCGTCCCCAGGGACCGATTATACCTACGAGCAGTACTTC. Translation gives CAWSPSPGTDYTYEQYF.

The chain recombines TRBV6-2 or TRBV6-3 with TRBJ1-1; D remains ambiguous. The CDR3 is 15 amino acids. Germline-derived CDR1 and CDR2 are MNHEY and SVGEGT. V dropped 10 bases and J dropped 0 bases, with 18 bases sitting between them. The CDR3 sequence is CATDRPPQVNTEAFF. The CDR3 DNA reads TGTGCCACCGACCGACCTCCTCAAGTGAACACTGAAGCTTTCTTT.

There are a few counts of this clonotype. The J gene is TRBJ2-3, the V gene TRBV12-3 or TRBV12-4; a weak D match, TRBD1 (8 bases). Between the trimmed V and J ends, which lost 5 bases and 0 bases, there was a span of 15 bases. The CDR3 is 16 residues long. CDR3 coding DNA: TGTGCCAGCAGTCTCACACAGGGGGGGAGCACAGATACGCAGTATTTT. This codes for CASSLTQGGSTDTQYF.

The V and J genes are TRBV7-2 and TRBJ2-5, with D maybe TRBD2 (6 bases). The CDR3 contains 15 residues. Germline CDR1 reads SGHTA; CDR2 reads FQGNSA. V was trimmed by 6 bases and J by 4 bases, leaving 18 bases between them. CDR3 amino acids: CASRTGWRGGETQYF. For the CDR3, the DNA is TGTGCCAGCAGGACGGGATGGAGGGGCGGAGAGACCCAGTACTTC.

There are many counts of this clonotype. This chain links TRBV6-2 or TRBV6-3 with TRBJ2-7; D possibly corresponds to TRBD2 (5 bases). The CDR3 loop spans 13 amino acids. Trimming removed 7 bases at V and 3 bases at J, with 13 bases between. Germline-derived CDR1 and CDR2 are MNHEY and SVGEGT. CDR3 bases: TGTGCCAGCAAGAACCACGGGGACTACGAGCAGTACGTC. Amino acid sequence: CASKNHGDYEQYV.

This chain connects TRBV4-1 to TRBJ2-7; no firm D call. CDR1 is MGHRA, CDR2 YSYEKL, per germline. The CDR3 length is 15 residues. V lost 1 base and J lost 2, with 12 bases in between. The DNA of the CDR3 is TGCGCCAGCAGCCAAGTCAAGGCAGGACCCTACGAGCAGTACTTC. It yields the protein CASSQVKAGPYEQYF.

The chain joins TRBV7-9 to TRBJ2-4; 10 nucleotides align to TRBD1. The CDR3 has 19 residues. Trimming at V came to 6 bases and at J to 0 bases, leaving 14 bases not matched to a gene. CDR1 is SEHNR and CDR2 is FQNEAQ in the germline V gene (reference sequence). Here the CDR3 DNA reads TGTGCCAGCAGTCAGCTTAGGTTCGACAGGGGGCTAGCCAAAAACATTCAGTACTTC. This translates into CASSQLRFDRGLAKNIQYF. Complete variable domain (other parts from reference TRBV7-9 and TRBJ2-4): DTGVSQNPRHKITKRGQNVTFRCDPISEHNRLYWYRQTLGQGPEFLTYFQNEAQLEKSRLLSDRFSAERPKGSFSTLEIQRTEQGDSAMYLCASSQLRFDRGLAKNIQYFGAGTRLSVL.

This clonotype came up many times. The chain combines TRBV7-6 with TRBJ2-5; TRBD1 aligns across 7 bases. The junction had 9 bases not matched to a gene; V was cut back by 10 bases and J by 7 bases. The length of the CDR3 is 12 residues. Germline V gene sequence: CDR1 SGHVS, CDR2 FNYEAQ. DNA for the CDR3: TGTGCCATTACAGGGGAAGGAGGGACCCAGTACTTC. Amino acid sequence: CAITGEGGTQYF.

This clonotype was seen many times. This chain connects TRBV2 to TRBJ1-1, with 11 nucleotides matching TRBD1. V lost 7 bases to trimming and J lost 3 bases; unmatched junction nucleotides: 7. This CDR3 contains 15 residues. Germline lookup yields CDR1 SNHLY and CDR2 FYNNEI. The CDR3 sequence: CASIRPDRGHTEAFF. The CDR3 coding sequence is TGTGCCAGCATAAGACCGGACAGGGGGCACACTGAAGCTTTCTTT.

V and J are TRBV13 and TRBJ1-2; D not certain. This CDR3 region has 15 residues. The germline gives CDR1 PRHDT, CDR2 FYEKMQ (reference sequence). V shed 0 bases and J shed 2 bases, with 10 bases lying between them. The CDR3: CASSLGRQVNYGYTF. For the CDR3, the DNA is TGTGCCAGCAGCTTAGGCCGGCAGGTCAACTATGGCTACACCTTC.

The V gene is TRBV12-3 or TRBV12-4, the J gene TRBJ2-3; D is undetermined. This CDR3 spans 13 amino acids. V dropped 6 bases and J dropped 4 bases, with 11 bases sitting between them. The CDR3 region is CASRRRVADTQYF. The CDR3, as DNA: TGTGCCAGCAGGCGGCGTGTAGCAGATACGCAGTATTTT.

This chain links TRBV7-2 with TRBJ2-3, with D unresolved. The CDR3 sequence is 13 residues long. CDR1 is SGHTA, CDR2 FQGNSA, per germline. Trimming removed 4 bases at V and 2 bases at J, with 7 bases between. The CDR3: CASSSQVTDTQYF. DNA of the CDR3: TGTGCCAGCAGCTCCCAAGTCACAGATACGCAGTATTTT.

Ten or more counts support this clonotype. CDR3: CATSDLGARGNEQFF. The CDR3 nucleotides read TGTGCCACCAGTGATTTGGGCGCCAGGGGCAATGAGCAGTTCTTC. V gene TRBV24-1 combines with J gene TRBJ2-1; tentative D call: TRBD1 (6 bases). This CDR3 is 15 amino acids long. The V end lost 0 bases, the J end lost 6 bases, and 11 bases lay between the germline ends. Germline values: CDR1 KGHDR, CDR2 SFDVKD.

This clonotype has ten or more counts. The V gene is TRBV12-3 or TRBV12-4, the J gene TRBJ2-4; TRBD1 might be the D (6 bases). This CDR3 region has 13 residues. V was clipped by 7 bases and J by 7 bases, with 14 bases between them. CDR3 in amino acids: CASTMDSPNIQYF. CDR3 in DNA: TGTGCCAGCACCATGGACAGTCCGAACATTCAGTACTTC.

This clonotype was found many times. V gene TRBV5-1 combines with J gene TRBJ2-2, with 8 bases aligning to TRBD1. CDR3 length: 15 amino acids. J gave up 2 bases and V 9 bases, and 9 bases lay outside the gene matches. Looked up from germline, CDR1 is SGHRS and CDR2 is YFSETQ. Here the CDR3 reads CATSQGASNTGELFF. The DNA for the CDR3 is TGCGCCACTTCTCAGGGGGCGAGTAACACCGGGGAGCTGTTTTTT.

This clonotype was observed many times. This chain connects TRBV6-4 to TRBJ2-6, with unresolved D. The CDR3 consists of 13 residues. Per the germline V gene, CDR1 is MRHNA and CDR2 is SNTAGT. The V gene lost 6 bases and the J gene lost 0 bases, with 3 bases spanning the gap. As DNA, the CDR3 is TGTGCCAGCAGCTCCTCTGGGGCCAACGTCCTGACTTTC. Its translation: CASSSSGANVLTF.

This clonotype was counted ten times or more. The chain is built from TRBV6-9 and TRBJ2-7; no clear D. From germline, CDR1 is MNHGY and CDR2 SVAAGI. V lost 7 bases, J lost 0 bases, and 13 bases lay in between. The CDR3 sequence is 14 residues long. Here the CDR3 reads CASTRRQSSYEQYF. For the CDR3, the DNA is TGTGCCAGCACCCGGCGGCAGAGCTCCTACGAGCAGTACTTC.

This clonotype was found a few times. The chain joins TRBV27 to TRBJ2-7, with 9 bases that match TRBD1. Germline values: CDR1 MNHEY, CDR2 SMNVEV (reference sequence). V was pared by 6 bases and J by 6 bases, with 12 bases of the junction left unmatched. The CDR3 contains 15 residues. CDR3 nucleotides: TGTGCCAGCAGGCCGGTGGGGACAGGGTTGTCCGAGCAGTACGTC. As protein: CASRPVGTGLSEQYV.

V is TRBV20-1 and J is TRBJ1-1; the D gene is possibly TRBD1 (5 bases). V shed 0 bases and J shed 5 bases, with 16 bases lying between them. The CDR3 contains 15 residues. CDR1 and CDR2 (germline): DFQATT, SNEGSKA (reference sequence). The CDR3 nucleotides read TGCAGTGCTAGAGATCCGGCGGGGGAGGGGACTGAAGCTTTCTTT. The encoded protein is CSARDPAGEGTEAFF.

This clonotype was found many times. The chain joins TRBV6-5 to TRBJ2-7, with D possibly TRBD1 on 5 matching bases. CDR1 is MNHEY and CDR2 is SVGAGI in the germline V gene. The CDR3 is made up of 15 amino acids. Trimming removed 6 bases from V and 3 bases from J, with 18 bases in between. CDR3 sequence: CASSPISRGFYEQYV. In DNA, the CDR3 is TGTGCCAGCAGCCCTATTTCAAGGGGATTCTACGAGCAGTACGTC.

The chain carries TRBV23-1 and TRBJ2-7, with D possibly matching TRBD1 (6 bases). TRBV23-1 is assigned to the ORF class and has an uncertain function. V shed 6 bases and J shed 5 bases, with 14 bases lying between them. The CDR3 covers 13 residues. CDR3 coding DNA: TGCGCCAGCAGGGCGAACAGGGCCAACGAGCAGTACGTC. Its protein is CASRANRANEQYV.

This clonotype was found a few times. The chain has TRBV20-1 and TRBJ1-1; 9 positions agree with TRBD1. CDR3 length equals 14 residues. Losses at the gene ends were 3 bases for V and 1 base for J; bases not matched to a gene: 3. CDR1 DFQATT and CDR2 SNEGSKA come from the germline V gene (reference sequence). The CDR3: CSARGTGRNTEAFF. The CDR3, as DNA: TGCAGTGCTAGGGGGACAGGGAGGAACACTGAAGCTTTCTTT.

This clonotype has ten or more counts. This chain joins TRBV21-1 and TRBJ2-2; TRBD1 reflects the table's D call only, with no check against the DNA. TRBV21-1 is a documented pseudogene. This CDR3 contains 15 residues. The CDR3 DNA is TGTGCCAGCAGCCGCCTGAGACAGGGGACCGGGGAGCTGTTTTTT. Its protein product is CASSRLRQGTGELFF.

In its sample, this clonotype was seen many times. The V call is TRBV6-2 or TRBV6-3, the J call TRBJ1-1; D not certain. This CDR3 is 14 amino acids long. Germline V gene sequence: CDR1 MNHEY, CDR2 SVGEGT. Trimming stripped 5 bases from V and 0 bases from J, with 10 bases between. The CDR3 bases are TGTGCCAGCAGTCGACCCACAGTGAACACTGAAGCTTTCTTT. Residues: CASSRPTVNTEAFF.

This clonotype was detected ten times or more. The chain has TRBV20-1 and TRBJ2-3, with TRBD2 identical over 14 bases. CDR1 and CDR2 (germline): DFQATT, SNEGSKA (reference sequence). This CDR3 has 15 residues. V was pared by 1 base and J by 7 bases, with 4 bases of the junction left unmatched. The CDR3 is CSARGTSGGSNTQYF. The DNA of the CDR3 is TGCAGTGCTAGAGGGACTAGCGGGGGGTCAAATACGCAGTATTTT.